These T cell receptor beta chains were read from a single sample in a study of CD8 T cells in ankylosing spondylitis. MiXCR, applied by TCRdb to the 5' RACE reads, yields one record per CDR3 protein. The sample lists tens of thousands of distinct CDR3 sequences, roughly 7.9% occurring once. Source material: blood. The receptors here all came from a male donor with ankylosing spondylitis or in good health (not recorded which). Both conserved end residues are part of each CDR3. The D gene is left open where the match is weak. Where a row states a size, it is once, few, many or the class of an expanded clone; other rows omit it.

. | TRBJ2-5 | TRBV15 | . | CATSRGLAYQETQYF | TGTGCCACCAGCAGGGGACTGGCGTACCAAGAGACCCAGTACTTC
. | TRBJ2-5 | TRBV4-2 | many | CASSQEAIGLNQETQYF | TGTGCCAGCAGCCAAGAAGCGATCGGACTTAACCAAGAGACCCAGTACTTC
. | TRBJ2-3 | TRBV9 | few | CASSAPATSTDTQYF | TGTGCCAGCAGCGCCCCAGCAACAAGCACAGATACGCAGTATTTT
TRBD1 | TRBJ2-2 | TRBV12-3/TRBV12-4 | few | CASRQDRDLANTGELFF | TGTGCCAGCAGACAGGACAGGGACCTCGCGAACACCGGGGAGCTGTTTTTT
. | TRBJ2-7 | TRBV4-3 | . | CASSQAYQGNEQYF | TGCGCCAGCAGCCAAGCTTACCAGGGAAACGAGCAGTACTTC
. | TRBJ2-3 | TRBV19 | . | CASSTRTDTQYF | TGTGCCAGTTCGACACGGACGGATACGCAGTATTTT
. | TRBJ2-7 | TRBV7-2 | . | CASSFELPSYEQYF | TGTGCCAGCAGCTTCGAATTACCCTCCTACGAGCAGTACTTC
. | TRBJ1-5 | TRBV27 | many | CASSLAGLNQPQHF | TGTGCCAGCAGTTTAGCAGGGCTCAATCAGCCCCAGCATTTT
TRBD2 | TRBJ2-3 | TRBV6-6 | . | CASSKRTSGAPDTQYF | TGTGCCAGCAGTAAGCGGACTAGCGGGGCCCCAGATACGCAGTATTTT
. | TRBJ1-4 | TRBV7-9 | . | CASSLAMSTNEKLFF | TGTGCCAGCAGCTTAGCAATGTCAACTAATGAAAAACTGTTTTTT
TRBD1 | TRBJ1-1 | TRBV10-3 | many | CAISTVPGQGGTEAFF | TGTGCCATCAGTACCGTCCCGGGACAGGGCGGCACTGAAGCTTTCTTT
. | TRBJ2-1 | TRBV12-3/TRBV12-4 | few | CASSRGPGEFNEQFF | TGTGCCAGCAGCCGGGGACCGGGGGAGTTCAATGAGCAGTTCTTC
TRBD2 | TRBJ2-1 | TRBV7-9 | many | CASSLGGSGAKQFF | TGTGCCAGCAGCTTAGGTGGTAGCGGGGCTAAGCAGTTCTTC
. | TRBJ2-5 | TRBV3-1 | . | CASSQILAYQETQYF | TGTGCCAGCAGCCAGATACTAGCATACCAAGAGACCCAGTACTTC
TRBD2 | TRBJ2-7 | TRBV12-3/TRBV12-4 | few | CASRTGTSGRYEQYF | TGTGCCAGCAGGACCGGGACTAGCGGCCGCTACGAGCAGTACTTC
TRBD2 | TRBJ2-1 | TRBV6-6 | few | CASSYPRERTSGRPNEQFF | TGTGCCAGCAGTTACCCCCGGGAGAGGACTAGCGGGAGGCCTAATGAGCAGTTCTTC
. | TRBJ2-3 | TRBV7-2 | few | CASSPGTHTQYF | TGTGCCAGCAGCCCCGGGACCCATACGCAGTATTTT
. | TRBJ1-1 | TRBV12-3/TRBV12-4 | few | CASNSDSLPAFF | TGTGCCAGCAACTCCGACAGCCTGCCAGCTTTCTTT
. | TRBJ2-2 | TRBV12-3/TRBV12-4 | . | CASSFGVGGELFF | TGTGCCAGCAGTTTTGGGGTTGGCGGGGAGCTGTTTTTT
TRBD1 | TRBJ2-2 | TRBV3-1 | . | CASSSTLVQGASGELFF | TGTGCCAGCAGCAGCACCTTAGTACAGGGGGCTTCGGGGGAGCTGTTTTTT
TRBD2 | TRBJ2-1 | TRBV5-1 | . | CASSYRTSGNNEQFF | TGCGCCAGCAGCTACCGGACTAGCGGAAACAATGAGCAGTTCTTC
. | TRBJ2-2 | TRBV9 | . | CASSVDGTGELFF | TGTGCCAGCAGCGTAGATGGCACCGGGGAGCTGTTTTTT
. | TRBJ2-1 | TRBV7-3 | . | CASSLAGDNEQFF | TGTGCCAGCAGCTTAGCAGGGGACAATGAGCAGTTCTTC
TRBD2 | TRBJ2-3 | TRBV20-1 | . | CSANGLAGGPGDTQYF | TGCAGTGCCAACGGACTAGCGGGAGGGCCGGGAGATACGCAGTATTTT
TRBD2 | TRBJ2-3 | TRBV6-2/TRBV6-3 | . | CASSFHSGRARDTQYF | TGTGCCAGCAGTTTCCATAGCGGGAGGGCCCGAGATACGCAGTATTTT
TRBD1 | TRBJ2-1 | TRBV11-1 | few | CASSSPTGGNEQFF | TGTGCCAGCAGCTCTCCGACAGGGGGCAATGAGCAGTTCTTC
. | TRBJ2-1 | TRBV24-1 | few | CATSDTLTPLDEQFF | TGTGCCACCAGTGATACCTTGACTCCGTTGGATGAGCAGTTCTTC
TRBD1 | TRBJ1-1 | TRBV5-1 | . | CASSMDRVGTEAFF | TGCGCCAGCAGCATGGACAGGGTGGGCACTGAAGCTTTCTTT